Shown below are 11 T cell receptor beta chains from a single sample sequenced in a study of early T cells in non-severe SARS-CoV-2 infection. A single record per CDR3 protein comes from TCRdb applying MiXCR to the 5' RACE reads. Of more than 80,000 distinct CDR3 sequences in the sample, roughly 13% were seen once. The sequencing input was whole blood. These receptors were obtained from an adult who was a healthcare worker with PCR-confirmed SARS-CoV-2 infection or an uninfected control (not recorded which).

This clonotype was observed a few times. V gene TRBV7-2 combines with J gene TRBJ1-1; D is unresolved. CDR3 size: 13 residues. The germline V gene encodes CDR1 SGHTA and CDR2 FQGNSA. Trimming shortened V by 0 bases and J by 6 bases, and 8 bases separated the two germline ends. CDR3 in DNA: TGTGCCAGCAGCTTAGCCCGCCGGGCTGAAGCTTTCTTT. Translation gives CASSLARRAEAFF.

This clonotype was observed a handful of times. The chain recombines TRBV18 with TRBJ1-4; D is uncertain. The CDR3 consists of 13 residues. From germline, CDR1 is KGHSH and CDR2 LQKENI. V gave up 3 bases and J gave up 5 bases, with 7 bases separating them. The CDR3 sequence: CASSPGMNEKLFF. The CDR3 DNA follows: TGTGCCAGCTCACCCGGGATGAATGAAAAACTGTTTTTT.

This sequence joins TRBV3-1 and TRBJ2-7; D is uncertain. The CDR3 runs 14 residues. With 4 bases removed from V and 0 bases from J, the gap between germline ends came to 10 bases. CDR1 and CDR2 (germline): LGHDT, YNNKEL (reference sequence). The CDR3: CASSLGRISYEQYF. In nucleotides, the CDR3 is TGTGCCAGCAGCCTTGGCAGGATCTCCTACGAGCAGTACTTC.

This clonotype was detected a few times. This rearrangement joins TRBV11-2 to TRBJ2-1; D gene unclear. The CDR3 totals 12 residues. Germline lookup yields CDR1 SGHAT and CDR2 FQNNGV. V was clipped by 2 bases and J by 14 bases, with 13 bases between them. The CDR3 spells CASSLRTGLEFF. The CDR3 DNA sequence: TGTGCCAGCAGCTTACGTACGGGTTTGGAGTTCTTC. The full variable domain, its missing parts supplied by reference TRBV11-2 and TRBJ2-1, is EAGVAQSPRYKIIEKRQSVAFWCNPISGHATLYWYQQILGQGPKLLIQFQNNGVVDDSQLPKDRFSAERLKGVDSTLKIQPAKLEDSAVYLCASSLRTGLEFFGPGTRLTVL.

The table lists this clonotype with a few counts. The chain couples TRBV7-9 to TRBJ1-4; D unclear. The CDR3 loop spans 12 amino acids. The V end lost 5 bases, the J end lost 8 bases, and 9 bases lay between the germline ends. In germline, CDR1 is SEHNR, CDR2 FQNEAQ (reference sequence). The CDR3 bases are TGTGCCAGCAGCCTAAGGGAGGAAAAACTGTTTTTT. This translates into CASSLREEKLFF. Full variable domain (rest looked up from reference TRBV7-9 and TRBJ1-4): DTGVSQNPRHKITKRGQNVTFRCDPISEHNRLYWYRQTLGQGPEFLTYFQNEAQLEKSRLLSDRFSAERPKGSFSTLEIQRTEQGDSAMYLCASSLREEKLFFGSGTQLSVL.

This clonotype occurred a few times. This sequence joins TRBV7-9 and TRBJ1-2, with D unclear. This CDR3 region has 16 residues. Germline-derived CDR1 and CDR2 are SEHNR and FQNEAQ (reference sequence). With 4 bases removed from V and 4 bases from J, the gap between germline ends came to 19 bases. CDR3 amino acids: CASSSLLQRQVYGYTF. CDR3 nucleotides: TGTGCCAGCAGCTCCCTACTTCAGAGACAAGTCTATGGCTACACCTTC.

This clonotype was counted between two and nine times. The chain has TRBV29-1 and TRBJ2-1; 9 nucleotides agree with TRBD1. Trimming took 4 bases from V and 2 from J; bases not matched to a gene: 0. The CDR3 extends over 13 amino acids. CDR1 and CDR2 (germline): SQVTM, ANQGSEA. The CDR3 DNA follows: TGCAGCGTTGGACAGGGGGCCTACAATGAGCAGTTCTTC. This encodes CSVGQGAYNEQFF.

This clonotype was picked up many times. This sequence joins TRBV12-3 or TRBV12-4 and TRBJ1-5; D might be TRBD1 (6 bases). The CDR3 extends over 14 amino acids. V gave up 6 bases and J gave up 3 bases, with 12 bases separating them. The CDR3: CASRQTGLNQPQHF. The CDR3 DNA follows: TGTGCCAGCAGGCAGACAGGCCTCAATCAGCCCCAGCATTTT.

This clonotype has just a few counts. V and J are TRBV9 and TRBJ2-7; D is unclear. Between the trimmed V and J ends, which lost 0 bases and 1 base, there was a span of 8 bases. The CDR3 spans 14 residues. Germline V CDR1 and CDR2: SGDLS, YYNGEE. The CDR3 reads CASSVDLGSYEQYF. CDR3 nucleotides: TGTGCCAGCAGCGTAGATCTAGGGTCCTACGAGCAGTACTTC.

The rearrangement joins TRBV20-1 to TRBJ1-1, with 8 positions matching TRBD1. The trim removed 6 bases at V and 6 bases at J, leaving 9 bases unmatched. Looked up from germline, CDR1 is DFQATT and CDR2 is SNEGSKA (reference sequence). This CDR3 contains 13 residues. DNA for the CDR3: TGCAGTGCGACCGGGACAGGATGGGCTGAAGCTTTCTTT. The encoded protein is CSATGTGWAEAFF.

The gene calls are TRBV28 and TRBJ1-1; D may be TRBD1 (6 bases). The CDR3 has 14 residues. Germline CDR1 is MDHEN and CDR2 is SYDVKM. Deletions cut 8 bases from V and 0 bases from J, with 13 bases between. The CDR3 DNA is TGTGCCAGCGCCGGGGGCCCAATGAACACTGAAGCTTTCTTT. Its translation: CASAGGPMNTEAFF.